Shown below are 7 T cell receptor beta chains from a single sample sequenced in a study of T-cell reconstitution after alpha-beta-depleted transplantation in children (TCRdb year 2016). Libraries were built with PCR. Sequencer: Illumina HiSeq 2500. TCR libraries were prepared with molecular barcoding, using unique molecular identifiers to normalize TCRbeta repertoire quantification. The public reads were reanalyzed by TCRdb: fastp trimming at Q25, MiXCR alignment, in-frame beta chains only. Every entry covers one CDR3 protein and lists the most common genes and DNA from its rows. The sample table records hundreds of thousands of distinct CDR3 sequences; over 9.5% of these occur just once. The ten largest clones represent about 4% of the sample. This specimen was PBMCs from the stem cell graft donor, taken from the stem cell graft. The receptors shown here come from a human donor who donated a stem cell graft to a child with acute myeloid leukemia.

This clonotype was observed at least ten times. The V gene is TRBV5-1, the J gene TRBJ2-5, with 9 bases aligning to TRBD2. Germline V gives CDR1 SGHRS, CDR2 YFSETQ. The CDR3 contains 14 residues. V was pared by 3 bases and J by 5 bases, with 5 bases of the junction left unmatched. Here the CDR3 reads CASSWTSVTETQYF. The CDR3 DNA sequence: TGCGCCAGCAGCTGGACTAGCGTAACGGAGACCCAGTACTTC.

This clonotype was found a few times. This CDR3 is CASSGGHGLQFF. CDR3 in DNA: TGTGCCAGCAGCGGGGGACATGGACTCCAGTTCTTC. The V call is TRBV9, the J call TRBJ2-1; maybe TRBD1 (6 bases). This CDR3 spans 12 amino acids. Trimming cost V 3 bases and J 13 bases, with 14 bases left between them. Germline V gene lookup returns CDR1 SGDLS and CDR2 YYNGEE.

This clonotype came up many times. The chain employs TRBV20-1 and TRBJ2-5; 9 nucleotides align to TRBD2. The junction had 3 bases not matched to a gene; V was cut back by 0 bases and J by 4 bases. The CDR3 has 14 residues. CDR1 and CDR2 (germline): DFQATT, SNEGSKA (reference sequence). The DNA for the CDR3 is TGCAGTGCTAGAGATCTAGCGGGACTAGAGACCCAGTACTTC. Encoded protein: CSARDLAGLETQYF.

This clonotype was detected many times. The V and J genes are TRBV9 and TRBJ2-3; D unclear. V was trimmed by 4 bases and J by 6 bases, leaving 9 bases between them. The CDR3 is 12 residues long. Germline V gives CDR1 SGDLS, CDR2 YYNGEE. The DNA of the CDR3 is TGTGCCAGCAGCCCCTTAGAGGATACGCAGTATTTT. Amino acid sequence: CASSPLEDTQYF.

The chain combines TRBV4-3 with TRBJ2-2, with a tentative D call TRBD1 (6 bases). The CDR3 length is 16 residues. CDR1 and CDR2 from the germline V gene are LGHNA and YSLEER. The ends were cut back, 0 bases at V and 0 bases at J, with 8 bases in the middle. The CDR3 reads CASSQEDRTNTGELFF. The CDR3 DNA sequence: TGCGCCAGCAGCCAAGAGGACAGAACGAACACCGGGGAGCTGTTTTTT.

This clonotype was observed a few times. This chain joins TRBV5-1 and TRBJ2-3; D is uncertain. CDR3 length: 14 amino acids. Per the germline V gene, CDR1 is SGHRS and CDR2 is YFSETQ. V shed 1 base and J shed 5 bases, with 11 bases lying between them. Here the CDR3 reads CASSLQLLGDTQYF. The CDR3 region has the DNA TGCGCCAGCAGCTTGCAATTATTGGGAGATACGCAGTATTTT.

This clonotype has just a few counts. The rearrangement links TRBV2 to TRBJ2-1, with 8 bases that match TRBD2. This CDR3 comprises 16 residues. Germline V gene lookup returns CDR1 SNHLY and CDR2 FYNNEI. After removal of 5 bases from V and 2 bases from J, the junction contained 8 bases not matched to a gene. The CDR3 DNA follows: TGTGCCAGCAGTACTCCTACTAGCGGAGCCTACAATGAGCAGTTCTTC. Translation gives CASSTPTSGAYNEQFF.